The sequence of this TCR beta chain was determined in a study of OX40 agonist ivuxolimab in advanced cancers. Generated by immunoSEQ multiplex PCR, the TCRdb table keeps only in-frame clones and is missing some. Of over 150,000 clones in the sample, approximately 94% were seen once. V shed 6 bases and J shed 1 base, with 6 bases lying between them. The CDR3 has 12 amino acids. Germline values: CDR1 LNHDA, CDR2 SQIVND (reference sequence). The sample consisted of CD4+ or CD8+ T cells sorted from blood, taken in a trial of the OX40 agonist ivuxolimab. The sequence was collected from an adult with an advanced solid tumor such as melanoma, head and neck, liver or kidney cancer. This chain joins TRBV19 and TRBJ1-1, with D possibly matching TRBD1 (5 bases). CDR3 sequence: CASSGGNTEAFF. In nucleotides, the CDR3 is TGTGCCAGTAGCGGGGGGAACACTGAAGCTTTCTTT.